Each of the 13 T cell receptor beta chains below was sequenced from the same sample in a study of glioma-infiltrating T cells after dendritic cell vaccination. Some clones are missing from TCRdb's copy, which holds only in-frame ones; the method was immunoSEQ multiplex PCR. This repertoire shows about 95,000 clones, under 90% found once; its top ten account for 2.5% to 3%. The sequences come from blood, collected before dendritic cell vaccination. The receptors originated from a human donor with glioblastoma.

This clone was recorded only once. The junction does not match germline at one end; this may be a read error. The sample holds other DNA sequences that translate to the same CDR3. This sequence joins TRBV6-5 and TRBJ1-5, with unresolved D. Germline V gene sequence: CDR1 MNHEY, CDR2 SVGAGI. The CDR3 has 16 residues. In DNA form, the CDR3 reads TGTGCCAGCAGTTACTCTCCGGTTAATAGCAATCAGCCACAGCATTTT. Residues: CASSYSPVNSNQPQHF.

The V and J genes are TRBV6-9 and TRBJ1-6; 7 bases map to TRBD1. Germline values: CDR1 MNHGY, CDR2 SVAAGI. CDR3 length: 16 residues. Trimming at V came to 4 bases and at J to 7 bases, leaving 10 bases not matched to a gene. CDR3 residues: CASSFSTGTVNSPLHF. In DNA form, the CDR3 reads TGTGCCAGCAGTTTTTCCACCGGGACAGTGAATTCACCCCTCCACTTT.

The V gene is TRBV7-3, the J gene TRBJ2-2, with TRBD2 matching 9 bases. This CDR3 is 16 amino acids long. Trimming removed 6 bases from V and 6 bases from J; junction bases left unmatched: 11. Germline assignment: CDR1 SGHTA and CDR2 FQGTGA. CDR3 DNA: TGTGCCAGCAGTGTAGCGGGAGAAGGGTACGCCGGGGAGCTGTTTTTT. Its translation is CASSVAGEGYAGELFF.

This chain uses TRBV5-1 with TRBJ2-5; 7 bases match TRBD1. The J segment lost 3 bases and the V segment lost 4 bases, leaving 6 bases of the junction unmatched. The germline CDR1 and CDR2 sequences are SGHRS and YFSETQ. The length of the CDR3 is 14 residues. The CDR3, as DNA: TGCGCCAGCAGCCCGACAGGGTGGGAAGAGACCCAGTACTTC. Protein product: CASSPTGWEETQYF. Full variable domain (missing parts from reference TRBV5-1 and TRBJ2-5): KAGVTQTPRYLIKTRGQQVTLSCSPISGHRSVSWYQQTPGQGLQFLFEYFSETQRNKGNFPGRFSGRQFSNSRSEMNVSTLELGDSALYLCASSPTGWEETQYFGPGTRLLVL.

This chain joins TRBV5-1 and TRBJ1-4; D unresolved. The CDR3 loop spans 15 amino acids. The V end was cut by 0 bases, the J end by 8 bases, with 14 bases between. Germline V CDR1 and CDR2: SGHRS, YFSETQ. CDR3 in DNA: TGCGCCAGCAGCTTGGCCGCCGGGGAGGGCGAAAAACTGTTTTTT. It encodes CASSLAAGEGEKLFF.

The CDR3 coding sequence is TGTGCCAGCAGCCTCGGTGGACAGAATAATTCACCCCTCCACTTT. Protein: CASSLGGQNNSPLHF. The chain combines TRBV9 with TRBJ1-6, with a weak D call TRBD1 (6 bases). The V end lost 4 bases, the J end lost 5 bases, and 13 bases lay between the germline ends. This CDR3 is built from 15 residues. Germline V gives CDR1 SGDLS, CDR2 YYNGEE.

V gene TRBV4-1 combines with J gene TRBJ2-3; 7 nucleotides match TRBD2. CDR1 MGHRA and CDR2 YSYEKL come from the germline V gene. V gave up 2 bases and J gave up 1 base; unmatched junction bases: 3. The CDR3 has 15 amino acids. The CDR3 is CASSQPGLGTDTQYF. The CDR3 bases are TGCGCCAGCAGCCAACCCGGACTAGGCACAGATACGCAGTATTTT.

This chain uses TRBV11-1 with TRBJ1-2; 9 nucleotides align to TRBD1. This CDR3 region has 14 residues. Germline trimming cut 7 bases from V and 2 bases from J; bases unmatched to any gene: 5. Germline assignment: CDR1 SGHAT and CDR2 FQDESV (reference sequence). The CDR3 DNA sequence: TGTGCCAGCACCCCTGACAGGGGGAACTATGGCTACACCTTC. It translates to CASTPDRGNYGYTF.

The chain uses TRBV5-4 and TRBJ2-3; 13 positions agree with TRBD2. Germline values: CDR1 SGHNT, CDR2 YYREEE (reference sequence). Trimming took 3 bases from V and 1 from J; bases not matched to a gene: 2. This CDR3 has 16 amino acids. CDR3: CASSSGLAGGTDTQYF. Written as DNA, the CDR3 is TGTGCCAGCAGCTCAGGACTAGCGGGAGGCACAGATACGCAGTATTTT.

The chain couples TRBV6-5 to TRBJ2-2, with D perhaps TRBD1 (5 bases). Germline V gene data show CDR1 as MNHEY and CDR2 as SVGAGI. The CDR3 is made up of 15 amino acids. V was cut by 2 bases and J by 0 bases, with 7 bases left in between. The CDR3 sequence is CASSYDSTNTGELFF. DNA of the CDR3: TGTGCCAGCAGTTACGACAGCACGAACACCGGGGAGCTGTTTTTT.

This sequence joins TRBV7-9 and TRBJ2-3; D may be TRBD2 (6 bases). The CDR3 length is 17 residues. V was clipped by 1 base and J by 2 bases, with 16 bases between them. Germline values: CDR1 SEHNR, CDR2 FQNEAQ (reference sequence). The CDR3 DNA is TGTGCCAGCAGCTTAGACGATTCGGGCGGGGTCACAGATACGCAGTATTTT. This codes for CASSLDDSGGVTDTQYF.

The CDR3 loop is CATSGTSKGNVLSGANVLTF. CDR3 DNA: TGTGCCACCAGCGGAACCTCAAAGGGGAACGTCCTCTCTGGGGCCAACGTCCTGACTTTC. The V and J genes are TRBV15 and TRBJ2-6; TRBD1 is a possible D gene (5 bases). V dropped 5 bases and J dropped 0 bases, with 23 bases sitting between them. The germline V gene encodes CDR1 LNHNV and CDR2 YYDKDF (reference sequence). The CDR3 spans 20 residues.

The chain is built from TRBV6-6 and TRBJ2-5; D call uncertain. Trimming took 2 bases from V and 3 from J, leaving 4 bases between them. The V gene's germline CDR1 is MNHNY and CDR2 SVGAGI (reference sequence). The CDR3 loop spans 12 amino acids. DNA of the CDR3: TGTGCCAGCAGTTACGCGGAAGAGACCCAGTACTTC. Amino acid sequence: CASSYAEETQYF.